This passage covers 28 T cell receptor beta chains from one sample sequenced in a study of tumor-infiltrating lymphocytes in primary liver carcinoma. A primer matching the constant region was used to make TCR beta cDNA from around 460 ng of total RNA. The TCR beta library was amplified through three nested multiplex PCR rounds in a modified ARM-PCR procedure. Forward primers for TRBV1-TRBV30 and a C-beta reverse primer served the first two PCR rounds, at about 10 cycles each. One entry per CDR3 protein results from TCRdb running MiXCR on the multiplex PCR reads. The sample records about 74,000 distinct CDR3 sequences, almost 70% being singletons. The study co-extracted DNA and RNA from around 20-30 mg of unsorted bulk tissue. The sequenced sample consisted of liver tumor tissue from sampling region 4. Sample subset: tumor region T4, right-lateral pole. Receptor source: a man in his forties or fifties with primary liver carcinoma and hepatitis B virus infection.

This clonotype was observed a handful of times. This rearrangement joins TRBV7-3 to TRBJ2-5, with 7 nucleotides matching TRBD2. The V and J ends lost 5 bases and 5 bases, in that order; junction bases with no gene match: 11. CDR3 size: 15 residues. Germline CDR1 reads SGHTA; CDR2 reads FQGTGA. Here the CDR3 reads CASSPIGGTRETQYF. In DNA form, the CDR3 reads TGTGCCAGCAGCCCGATCGGGGGGACTCGTGAGACCCAGTACTTC.

On this clonotype: At one end the junction does not follow the germline gene, possibly because of a read error. The chain carries TRBV4-1 and TRBJ2-1; TRBD2 aligns across 11 bases. Germline V gene lookup returns CDR1 MGHRA and CDR2 YSYEKL. The CDR3 contains 16 residues. CDR3 in amino acids: CTISQSGTSGDNEQFF. DNA for the CDR3: TGCACCATCAGCCAATCCGGGACTAGCGGTGACAATGAGCAGTTCTTT.

The sample holds many counts of this clonotype. This chain uses TRBV29-1 with TRBJ1-4, with D unresolved. Germline loops: CDR1 SQVTM, CDR2 ANQGSEA. With 4 bases removed from V and 2 bases from J, the gap between germline ends came to 11 bases. This CDR3 contains 14 residues. CDR3 in DNA: TGCAGCGTTGGAGTGACCTCTACTAATGAAAAACTGTTTTTT. Its translation is CSVGVTSTNEKLFF.

This clonotype appeared many times. The chain uses TRBV5-6 and TRBJ2-1, with no clear D. This CDR3 region has 13 residues. The germline V and J ends were trimmed by 0 bases and 8 bases, with 9 bases remaining between them. Germline values: CDR1 SGHDT, CDR2 YYEEEE. The CDR3 DNA sequence: TGTGCCAGCAGCTTGGTACTAACCGATGAGCAGTTCTTC. It encodes CASSLVLTDEQFF.

Ten or more counts support this clonotype. The V gene is TRBV29-1, the J gene TRBJ2-5; 8 bases align to TRBD1. V lost 8 bases to trimming and J lost 9 bases; unmatched junction nucleotides: 8. This CDR3 has 11 residues. In germline, CDR1 is SQVTM, CDR2 ANQGSEA. The CDR3 loop is CSLGQGDPQYF. CDR3 nucleotide sequence: TGCAGCCTTGGACAGGGAGATCCCCAGTACTTC.

A word on this clonotype: Just one base apart from a much larger clone, this may be a read error. The gene calls are TRBV28 and TRBJ2-1; TRBD2 is a possible D gene (6 bases). There are 15 residues in the CDR3. The germline V gene has CDR1 MDHEN and CDR2 SYDVKM. V was pared by 7 bases and J by 6 bases, with 19 bases between. Here the CDR3 reads CASIGTVVGGNEQFF. DNA for the CDR3: TGTGCCAGCATCGGGACGGTAGTCGGGGGCAATGAGCAGTTCTTC.

The rearrangement links TRBV30 to TRBJ2-7; D tentatively fits TRBD1 or TRBD2 (5 bases each). This CDR3 is 15 amino acids long. CDR1 and CDR2 (germline): GTSNPN, SVGIG (reference sequence). Trimming pared 0 bases from V and 4 bases from J, leaving 16 bases between. The chain's CDR3 is CAWSVGRIGEYEQYF. The CDR3 nucleotides are TGTGCCTGGAGTGTGGGTAGGATAGGGGAGTACGAGCAGTACTTC.

About this clonotype itself: The junction departs from the called germline gene at one end, perhaps through a read error. In DNA form, the CDR3 reads TGTACCACCAGTGAGGCAGGGCCATTAGAGACCCAGTACTTC. It codes for CTTSEAGPLETQYF. The rearrangement uses TRBV24-1 and TRBJ2-5; TRBD1 might be the D (5 bases). This CDR3 has 14 residues. Germline CDR1 KGHDR, CDR2 SFDVKD.

Of note for this clonotype: A clone one base away is much larger, so this may be a read error. This chain connects TRBV6-4 to TRBJ2-1; the D call may be TRBD1 or TRBD2 (5 bases each). CDR1 is MRHNA, CDR2 SNTAGT, per germline. The CDR3 covers 13 residues. This chain's CDR3 is CTSSGAGAAEQFF. Here the CDR3 DNA reads TGTACCAGCAGTGGGGCCGGGGCGGCTGAGCAGTTCTTC.

This clonotype was observed at least ten times. The chain joins TRBV29-1 to TRBJ2-3, with TRBD2 matching over 8 bases. V lost 6 bases, J lost 9 bases, and 5 bases stayed unmatched. The CDR3 is made up of 11 amino acids. From germline, CDR1 is SQVTM and CDR2 ANQGSEA. For the CDR3, the DNA is TGCAGCGTCGGGGGGGGAGACACGCAGTATTTT. Translated: CSVGGGDTQYF.

With regard to this clonotype: A much larger clone is a single base away; this may be a read error. The chain has TRBV6-6 and TRBJ2-3; a weak D match, TRBD2 (6 bases). There are 15 residues in the CDR3. CDR1 MNHNY and CDR2 SVGAGI come from the germline V gene (reference sequence). The CDR3 spells CASSYGAGSTATQYF. The CDR3 nucleotides read TGTGCCAGCAGTTACGGGGCGGGGAGCACAGCTACGCAGTATTTT.

This clonotype has a single count. Since no conserved phenylalanine or tryptophan closes the CDR3, a read error is the likely cause. The genes are TRBV5-1 and TRBJ1-1; maybe TRBD1 (5 bases). Germline V gene data show CDR1 as SGHRS and CDR2 as YFSETQ. This CDR3 spans 15 amino acids. The CDR3 sequence is CTSSSFGRVRTEAFL. The CDR3 coding sequence is TGCACCAGCAGCTCCTTTGGCAGGGTAAGGACTGAAGCTTTCTTA.

For this clonotype: A read error may explain this, as a much larger clone is one base away. Given the absence of the conserved phenylalanine or tryptophan at the CDR3 end, a read error is likely. The chain links TRBV28 to TRBJ1-1, with D possibly TRBD1 on 5 matching bases. The CDR3 sequence is 11 residues long. The ends were cut back, 6 bases at V and 11 bases at J, with 13 bases in the middle. Per the germline V gene, CDR1 is MDHEN and CDR2 is SYDVKM. The CDR3 sequence: CASSRDRVAFI. The CDR3 nucleotides are TGTGCCAGCAGCCGGGACCGCGTGGCTTTCATT.

To note about this clonotype: A much larger clone differs from this one at a single base, so this may be a read error. The V and J genes are TRBV7-8 and TRBJ2-2, with 7 bases that match TRBD2. Germline V gives CDR1 SGHVS, CDR2 FQNEAQ. The CDR3 sequence is 16 residues long. The CDR3: CASSKRDPPNIGELFF. In nucleotides, the CDR3 is TGTGCCAGCAGCAAGCGGGACCCGCCTAACATCGGGGAGCTGTTTTTT.

The rearrangement joins TRBV29-1 to TRBJ2-1; no firm D call. Looked up from germline, CDR1 is SQVTM and CDR2 is ANQGSEA. Between the trimmed V and J ends, which lost 1 base and 8 bases, there was a span of 12 bases. CDR3 length equals 13 residues. The CDR3 DNA reads as TGCAGCGTTGAAGGGACGGTGGGATATGAGCAGTTCTTC. It translates to CSVEGTVGYEQFF.

The chain uses TRBV11-2 and TRBJ1-2; 7 bases line up with TRBD1. Trimming took 1 base from V and 8 from J; bases not matched to a gene: 10. The germline gives CDR1 SGHAT, CDR2 FQNNGV. This CDR3 comprises 15 residues. The CDR3: CASSLGGTALGGYTF. The CDR3 nucleotides read TGTGCCAGCAGCTTAGGTGGGACAGCCCTAGGAGGCTACACCTTC.

As for this clonotype: A clone one base away is much larger, so this may be a read error. The V call is TRBV5-8, the J call TRBJ2-2; D unresolved. From germline, CDR1 is SGHTS and CDR2 YDEGEE. This CDR3 is built from 13 residues. CDR3 DNA sequence: TGTACCAGCAGCCCTCTAATATCCGGGGAGCTGTTTTTT. Residues: CTSSPLISGELFF.

As regards this clonotype: A read error may account for a junction end that differs from germline. The genes are TRBV9 and TRBJ2-3, with 11 bases matching TRBD2. Germline CDR1 reads SGDLS; CDR2 reads YYNGEE. This CDR3 comprises 16 residues. The CDR3 reads CTSSVVGLAVTDTQYF. Here the CDR3 DNA reads TGTACCAGCAGCGTAGTGGGACTAGCGGTCACAGATACGCAGTATTTT.

Concerning this clonotype itself: At one end the junction does not follow the germline gene, possibly because of a read error. The rearrangement uses TRBV6-5 and TRBJ2-3; 7 nucleotides align to TRBD1. Germline loops: CDR1 MNHEY, CDR2 SVGAGI. This CDR3 region has 15 residues. CDR3 nucleotides: TGTGCCAGCAACCAAGCAGGTTTTGGGACAGACACGCAGTATTTT. It yields the protein CASNQAGFGTDTQYF.

Regarding this clonotype: One junction end does not reproduce the germline sequence, and a read error may be involved. This chain uses TRBV4-2 with TRBJ2-2; 9 nucleotides align to TRBD1. There are 13 residues in the CDR3. Germline loops: CDR1 LGHNA, CDR2 YNFKEQ. CDR3 DNA: TGTGCCAGGAGGACAGGGGCGGGCGGGGAGCCGTTTTTT. Residues: CARRTGAGGEPFF.

This clonotype was seen many times. The chain combines TRBV30 with TRBJ2-1, with 11 bases identical to TRBD2. This CDR3 is built from 15 residues. Per germline, CDR1 GTSNPN and CDR2 SVGIG (reference sequence). V shed 5 bases and J 3 bases; nucleotides not matched to a gene: 6. As DNA, the CDR3 is TGTGCCTGGGACGAGACTAGCGGGGTCTACAATGAGCAGTTCTTC. This translates into CAWDETSGVYNEQFF.

On this clonotype: Its ends do not fully match the called genes, so a read error is possible. CDR3 DNA: TGTGCCACCTGGAGGGGGGGGTTCACCGGGGAGCTGTATTTT. Protein sequence: CATWRGGFTGELYF. The chain carries TRBV28 and TRBJ2-2; weak D call: TRBD2 (7 bases). CDR1 and CDR2 (germline): MDHEN, SYDVKM. The CDR3 consists of 14 residues.

In its sample, this clonotype was seen many times. This chain links TRBV7-3 with TRBJ2-3, with TRBD1 as a possible D gene (6 bases). Germline V gene lookup returns CDR1 SGHTA and CDR2 FQGTGA. CDR3 length: 15 amino acids. Trimming cost V 0 bases and J 4 bases, with 11 bases left between them. The CDR3 bases are TGTGCCAGCAGCTTAACAGGGGGTTGGTCAGATACGCAGTATTTT. Protein: CASSLTGGWSDTQYF.

Points on this clonotype: Since the CDR3 does not end with the conserved phenylalanine or tryptophan, this likely comes from a read error. The chain is built from TRBV12-3 or TRBV12-4 and TRBJ2-7; no clear D. The CDR3 loop spans 11 amino acids. The CDR3 DNA sequence: TGTGCCAGCAGCAACAGCTACGGGCAGTACTTA. Translation gives CASSNSYGQYL.

This clonotype appeared once. The chain employs TRBV6-5 and TRBJ2-1, with no clear D. CDR3 length: 12 amino acids. Germline CDR1 MNHEY, CDR2 SVGAGI. V lost 9 bases, J lost 7 bases, and 13 bases lay in between. The CDR3 spells CARGYVGNEQFF. The CDR3 DNA follows: TGTGCCAGAGGTTACGTGGGGAATGAGCAGTTCTTC.

Concerning this clonotype: Relative to the germline gene, one junction end is altered; a read error may explain this. V gene TRBV11-2 combines with J gene TRBJ1-1, with D possibly being TRBD1 (6 bases). The CDR3 totals 12 residues. The germline gives CDR1 SGHAT, CDR2 FQNNGV. Here the CDR3 reads CACSPGQIGAFF. The CDR3 bases are TGTGCCTGCAGCCCTGGACAGATTGGAGCTTTCTTC.

Comments on this clonotype: No conserved phenylalanine or tryptophan ends this CDR3, so it is likely a read error. Because the CDR3's place on the DNA is in doubt, the DNA is left out and the CDR3 is given as listed by TCRdb. This chain uses TRBV12-3 or TRBV12-4 with TRBJ2-3; whether TRBD1, the table's D call, matches the DNA was not checked. The CDR3 spans 13 residues, counting both ends. The CDR3 loop is CASSLGLRQARYL.

Details on this clonotype: Compared with germline, one end of the junction differs, possibly owing to a read error. The rearrangement uses TRBV11-2 and TRBJ1-2; D possibly corresponds to TRBD1 (6 bases). The CDR3 has 13 residues. The V gene's germline CDR1 is SGHAT and CDR2 FQNNGV. The CDR3 coding sequence is TGTGGCAGCAGCTCTAACCCAGGGGAAGGCTACACCTTC. Protein sequence: CGSSSNPGEGYTF.